This TCR beta chain was identified during a study of blood T cell repertoires in COVID-19. Across the whole study: The samples span acute and convalescent COVID-19 from the United States, Italy and Spain.

In the authors' workflow: Nucleated cell counts were estimated from reference gene primer amplification. The repertoire was sequenced with immunoSEQ multiplex PCR; TCRdb's copy has only in-frame clones and lacks some. V and J calls and clone size are as listed in that table; D and trimming were resolved from the DNA. The sample carries 200,000 to 250,000 clones, about 90% recorded once. Those who participated ranged in age from 18 to 89 years and resided in about 24 US areas. For recovered donors of Cohort 3, there were two negative PCRs, clearance, or symptom resolution. The CDR3 is made up of 14 amino acids. Trimming removed 4 bases at V and 0 bases at J, with 10 bases between. From germline, CDR1 is SGDLS and CDR2 YYNGEE.

This sequence originates from a man under 40 who had recovered from COVID-19. The sample comprised PBMCs or T cells enriched from blood (not recorded which). V is TRBV9 and J is TRBJ1-1, with D perhaps matching TRBD1 (5 bases). CDR3 sequence (DNA): TGTGCCAGCAGCTTGATGACAGTGAACACTGAAGCTTTCTTT. It yields the protein CASSLMTVNTEAFF.